The 27 T cell receptor beta chains below come from one sample, sequenced in a study of Graves' ophthalmopathy and Graves' hyperthyroidism. Amplification of the TCR beta CDR3 regions used RNA transcripts (as template). First-round RT-PCR relied on HTBI primers, and a second-round multiplex PCR came next. MiXCR was run by TCRdb on the multiplex PCR reads, yielding one entry per CDR3 protein. The profile shows around 1,000,000 distinct CDR3 sequences, 36% of them singletons. Source material: peripheral blood or thyroid tissue (not recorded which). These receptors all come from an adult man with Graves' hyperthyroidism.

Concerning this clonotype: This may come from a read error, since a much larger clone is one base off. The chain is built from TRBV7-9 and TRBJ2-2; D remains ambiguous. The CDR3 extends over 12 amino acids. The germline CDR1 and CDR2 sequences are SEHNR and FQNEAQ (reference sequence). In DNA form, the CDR3 reads TGTGTCAGCAGCAAGTTAGGCGGGGAGCTGTTTTTT. This translates into CVSSKLGGELFF.

This clonotype showed up just a few times. V is TRBV7-9 and J is TRBJ2-3; the D gene is possibly TRBD1 (5 bases). This CDR3 spans 15 amino acids. CDR1 SEHNR and CDR2 FQNEAQ come from the germline V gene (reference sequence). V lost 5 bases and J lost 0, with 12 bases in between. As DNA, the CDR3 is TGTGCCAGCAGCGTAGAAGGGGTCAGCACAGATACGCAGTATTTT. This translates into CASSVEGVSTDTQYF.

In the case of this clonotype: The DNA is left out, because the CDR3 cannot be placed on it with certainty; the CDR3 is given as TCRdb lists it. The V call is TRBV7-2, the J call TRBJ2-5; the D call TRBD1 from the table was never checked on the DNA. Germline lookup yields CDR1 SGHTA and CDR2 FQGNSA. Counting both end residues, the CDR3 totals 20 amino acids. The CDR3 protein is CDSSFYICSAGGPAQETQYF.

This clonotype was recorded many times. The gene calls are TRBV5-1 and TRBJ1-2; 8 nucleotides line up with TRBD1. J gave up 3 bases and V 7 bases, and 5 bases lay outside the gene matches. Germline lookup yields CDR1 SGHRS and CDR2 YFSETQ. This CDR3 has 13 amino acids. In DNA, the CDR3 is TGCGCCAGCTTCGACAGGGGAGACTATGGCTACACCTTC. The encoded protein is CASFDRGDYGYTF.

This clonotype has at least ten counts. The chain combines TRBV15 with TRBJ1-2; TRBD1 agrees at 7 bases. Germline V gene sequence: CDR1 LNHNV, CDR2 YYDKDF (reference sequence). V lost 4 bases, J lost 5 bases, and 4 bases stayed unmatched. This CDR3 has 13 amino acids. CDR3 residues: CATSIGGRYGYTF. CDR3 nucleotide sequence: TGTGCCACCAGCATAGGGGGCAGGTATGGCTACACCTTC.

This clonotype was detected many times. One junction end disagrees with the germline gene, perhaps due to a read error. The J gene is TRBJ1-1, the V gene TRBV9; D gene ambiguous. Germline lookup yields CDR1 SGDLS and CDR2 YYNGEE. This CDR3 has 17 residues. This CDR3 reads CASSVDSRGVWNTEAFF. CDR3 sequence (DNA): TGTGCCAGCAGCGTAGATTCCCGCGGTGTGTGGAACACTGAGGCTTTCTTT.

The V gene is TRBV5-1, the J gene TRBJ2-2; 8 positions match TRBD1. The CDR3 is 16 amino acids. V gave up 1 base and J gave up 3 bases; unmatched junction bases: 5. CDR1 SGHRS and CDR2 YFSETQ come from the germline V gene. The CDR3, as DNA: TGCGCCAGCAGCTTGTGGGGACAGGTTGACACCGGGGAGCTGTTTTTT. Its protein is CASSLWGQVDTGELFF.

At least ten counts were recorded for this clonotype. The V and J genes are TRBV4-2 and TRBJ1-5; D is undetermined. V gave up 0 bases and J gave up 7 bases, with 13 bases separating them. This CDR3 is built from 15 residues. CDR1 and CDR2 (germline): LGHNA, YNFKEQ. The DNA for the CDR3 is TGTGCCAGCAGCCAAGATGACGGGGATAGGCAGCCCCAGCATTTT. Protein product: CASSQDDGDRQPQHF.

CDR3 region: CASSLAVGLSNTEAFF. The CDR3 nucleotides read TGTGCCAGCAGCTTAGCGGTCGGCCTCTCGAACACTGAAGCTTTCTTT. The rearrangement joins TRBV7-2 to TRBJ1-1; D remains unclear. Looked up from germline, CDR1 is SGHTA and CDR2 is FQGNSA. The V end lost 0 bases, the J end lost 1 base, and 12 bases lay between the germline ends. The CDR3 length is 16 residues.

This chain links TRBV25-1 with TRBJ1-6, with a weak D call TRBD1 (6 bases). The length of the CDR3 is 14 residues. Trimming removed 6 bases at V and 7 bases at J, with 13 bases between. Germline V gene sequence: CDR1 MGHDK, CDR2 SYGVNS. The CDR3 protein is CASSFWTANSPLHF. DNA for the CDR3: TGTGCCAGCAGCTTCTGGACAGCAAATTCACCCCTCCACTTT. Filled out from reference TRBV25-1 and TRBJ1-6, the complete variable domain reads EADIYQTPRYLVIGTGKKITLECSQTMGHDKMYWYQQDPGMELHLIHYSYGVNSTEKGDLSSESTVSRIRTEHFPLTLESARPSHTSQYLCASSFWTANSPLHFGNGTRLTVT.

The CDR3 DNA follows: TGTGCCAGCAGTACGGACGGCGAGCAGTACTTC. Protein: CASSTDGEQYF. The chain links TRBV12-3 or TRBV12-4 to TRBJ2-7; D remains unclear. Trimming took 5 bases from V and 6 from J, leaving 8 bases between them. The CDR3 is 11 residues long.

As to this clonotype: This may arise from a read error, as a much more abundant clone is one base away. The chain combines TRBV20-1 with TRBJ2-2, with D unresolved. This CDR3 region has 14 residues. V lost 1 base and J lost 3, with 9 bases in between. Germline CDR1 reads DFQATT; CDR2 reads SNEGSKA (reference sequence). The CDR3 loop is CSARVRTYTGELFF. The CDR3 DNA reads TGCAGTGCTAGAGTAAGGACCTACACCGGGGAGCTGTTTTTT.

A few counts support this clonotype. This chain connects TRBV25-1 to TRBJ2-3, with TRBD2 identical over 10 bases. This CDR3 has 15 amino acids. With V trimmed by 6 bases and J by 4 bases, 7 bases remained unmatched. Germline V gene data show CDR1 as MGHDK and CDR2 as SYGVNS. CDR3: CASRLSGGASDTQYF. The DNA of the CDR3 is TGTGCCAGCAGACTAAGCGGGGGGGCTTCAGATACGCAGTATTTT.

This clonotype was seen at least ten times. The chain joins TRBV10-3 to TRBJ1-2; D is possibly TRBD1 (5 bases). The CDR3 loop spans 14 amino acids. CDR1 is ENHRY and CDR2 is SYGVKD in the germline V gene. V lost 3 bases and J lost 2, with 10 bases in between. Here the CDR3 reads CAISDGGVNYGYTF. The CDR3 DNA follows: TGTGCCATCAGTGATGGGGGAGTCAACTATGGCTACACCTTC.

At least ten counts were recorded for this clonotype. V gene TRBV25-1 combines with J gene TRBJ2-7, with D possibly being TRBD1 (6 bases). The CDR3 extends over 12 amino acids. Germline loops: CDR1 MGHDK, CDR2 SYGVNS. The V gene lost 6 bases and the J gene lost 4 bases, with 10 bases spanning the gap. For the CDR3, the DNA is TGTGCCAGCAGCAACCAGGGGTACGAGCAGTACTTC. Amino acid sequence: CASSNQGYEQYF.

The sample holds many counts of this clonotype. The V call is TRBV3-1, the J call TRBJ1-2; D not resolved. There are 13 residues in the CDR3. Germline CDR1 reads LGHDT; CDR2 reads YNNKEL (reference sequence). V shed 4 bases and J shed 6 bases, with 12 bases lying between them. CDR3 sequence (DNA): TGTGCCAGCAGCCTCTCCGCAGGCGATGGCTACACCTTC. Protein: CASSLSAGDGYTF.

This clonotype showed up just a few times. V is TRBV5-1 and J is TRBJ1-1; D not resolved. Germline values: CDR1 SGHRS, CDR2 YFSETQ. Trimming left V 0 bases short and J 4 bases short, with 13 bases between. The CDR3 spans 15 residues. CDR3 sequence: CASSLDLTRTTEAFF. The DNA of the CDR3 is TGCGCCAGCAGCTTGGATTTAACCAGGACCACTGAAGCTTTCTTT.

V and J are TRBV19 and TRBJ2-7; 10 bases agree with TRBD2. V lost 9 bases, J lost 0 bases, and 11 bases stayed unmatched. Germline V lookup: CDR1 LNHDA, CDR2 SQIVND (reference sequence). This CDR3 comprises 16 residues. In DNA, the CDR3 is TGTGCCAGCAGCAGACTAGGACTAGCGGCCTCCTACGAGCAGTACTTC. Encoded protein: CASSRLGLAASYEQYF.

This clonotype was seen repeatedly, ten times or more. The chain couples TRBV20-1 to TRBJ2-5; D is ambiguous. CDR3 length: 13 amino acids. V lost 6 bases and J 2 bases, leaving 13 bases between the germline ends. The germline gives CDR1 DFQATT, CDR2 SNEGSKA (reference sequence). CDR3 nucleotide sequence: TGCAGTGCGCATTACAGTTATCAAGAGACCCAGTACTTC. Translated: CSAHYSYQETQYF.

This clonotype was observed a few times. The chain combines TRBV20-1 with TRBJ2-7, with 9 bases aligning to TRBD1. Trimming removed 0 bases from V and 2 bases from J; junction bases left unmatched: 8. Germline CDR1 reads DFQATT; CDR2 reads SNEGSKA (reference sequence). The CDR3 is made up of 16 amino acids. The CDR3 DNA is TGCAGTGCTAGAGATCAAGGGGACAGGGCTCCCTACGAGCAGTACTTC. This sequence encodes CSARDQGDRAPYEQYF.

In its sample, this clonotype was seen many times. The chain links TRBV7-8 to TRBJ2-5; no definite D call. Germline loops: CDR1 SGHVS, CDR2 FQNEAQ. V gave up 1 base and J gave up 0 bases, with 6 bases separating them. The CDR3 has 14 residues. The CDR3 region is CASSLGSDQETQYF. DNA of the CDR3: TGTGCCAGCAGCTTAGGTTCCGACCAAGAGACCCAGTACTTC.

This clonotype has ten or more counts. This CDR3 is CSAPDRATEAFF. CDR3 sequence (DNA): TGCAGTGCTCCCGACAGGGCCACTGAAGCTTTCTTT. This rearrangement joins TRBV20-1 to TRBJ1-1; 7 bases are shared with TRBD1. Germline CDR1 reads DFQATT; CDR2 reads SNEGSKA (reference sequence). The CDR3 contains 12 residues. V lost 5 bases, J lost 4 bases, and 4 bases stayed unmatched.

V usage is TRBV14 and J usage is TRBJ1-4, with D possibly being TRBD1 (6 bases). Trimming left V 4 bases short and J 6 bases short, with 15 bases between. Germline-derived CDR1 and CDR2 are SGHDN and FVKESK. This CDR3 spans 15 amino acids. This CDR3 is CASSPVQAGDEKLFF. The DNA of the CDR3 is TGTGCCAGCAGCCCAGTTCAGGCAGGGGATGAAAAACTGTTTTTT.

The chain combines TRBV11-2 with TRBJ1-1; perhaps TRBD1 as D (6 bases). The V gene lost 0 bases and the J gene lost 5 bases, with 22 bases spanning the gap. Germline V gene lookup returns CDR1 SGHAT and CDR2 FQNNGV. CDR3 length: 18 residues. CDR3 loop: CASSLDLSTAGERTEAFF. The CDR3 DNA follows: TGTGCCAGCAGCTTAGATCTAAGTACCGCAGGGGAACGGACTGAAGCTTTCTTT.

This CDR3 is CASSEDRPSTDTQYF. The CDR3 DNA reads as TGTGCCAGCAGTGAAGACAGACCTAGCACAGATACGCAGTATTTT. The genes are TRBV2 and TRBJ2-3, with D unclear. The CDR3 runs to 15 residues. CDR1 and CDR2 (germline): SNHLY, FYNNEI. The ends were cut back, 1 base at V and 0 bases at J, with 8 bases in the middle. Supplemented by reference TRBV2 and TRBJ2-3, the full variable domain reads EPEVTQTPSHQVTQMGQEVILRCVPISNHLYFYWYRQILGQKVEFLVSFYNNEISEKSEIFDDQFSVERPDGSNFTLKIRSTKLEDSAMYFCASSEDRPSTDTQYFGPGTRLTVL.

The chain joins TRBV7-2 to TRBJ1-4, with 7 bases that match TRBD1. The CDR3 spans 14 residues. Germline CDR1 SGHTA, CDR2 FQGNSA. The ends lost 5 bases at V and 14 bases at J; junction bases unmatched: 14. The CDR3: CASSRRDSGKYLFF. DNA of the CDR3: TGTGCCAGCAGCCGCCGGGACAGCGGGAAGTATCTGTTTTTT.

This clonotype was picked up a small number of times. V and J are TRBV7-2 and TRBJ2-7, with TRBD2 identical over 9 bases. Germline CDR1 SGHTA, CDR2 FQGNSA. This CDR3 has 14 amino acids. V trimming: 6 bases; J trimming: 7 bases; junction bases outside the gene matches: 10. For the CDR3, the DNA is TGTGCCAGCAGAACTAGCGGGCATGACGGGGAGCAGTACTTC. Residues: CASRTSGHDGEQYF.